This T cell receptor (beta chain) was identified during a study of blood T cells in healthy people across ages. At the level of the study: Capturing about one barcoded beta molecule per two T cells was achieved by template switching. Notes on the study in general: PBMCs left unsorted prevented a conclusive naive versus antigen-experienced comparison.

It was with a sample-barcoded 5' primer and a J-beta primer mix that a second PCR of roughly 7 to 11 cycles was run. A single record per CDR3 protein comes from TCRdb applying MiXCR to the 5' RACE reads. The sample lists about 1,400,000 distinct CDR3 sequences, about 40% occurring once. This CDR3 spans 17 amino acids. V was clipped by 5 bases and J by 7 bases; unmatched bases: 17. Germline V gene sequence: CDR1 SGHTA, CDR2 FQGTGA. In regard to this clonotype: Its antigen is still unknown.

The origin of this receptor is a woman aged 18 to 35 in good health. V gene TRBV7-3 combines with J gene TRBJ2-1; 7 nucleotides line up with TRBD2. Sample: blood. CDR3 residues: CASSPGSPGLAENEQFF. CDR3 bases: TGTGCCAGCAGCCCAGGAAGTCCCGGGCTAGCGGAAAATGAGCAGTTCTTC. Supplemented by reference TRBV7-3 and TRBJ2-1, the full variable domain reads GAGVSQTPSNKVTEKGKYVELRCDPISGHTALYWYRQSLGQGPEFLIYFQGTGAADDSGLPNDRFFAVRPEGSVSTLKIQRTERGDSAVYLCASSPGSPGLAENEQFFGPGTRLTVL.